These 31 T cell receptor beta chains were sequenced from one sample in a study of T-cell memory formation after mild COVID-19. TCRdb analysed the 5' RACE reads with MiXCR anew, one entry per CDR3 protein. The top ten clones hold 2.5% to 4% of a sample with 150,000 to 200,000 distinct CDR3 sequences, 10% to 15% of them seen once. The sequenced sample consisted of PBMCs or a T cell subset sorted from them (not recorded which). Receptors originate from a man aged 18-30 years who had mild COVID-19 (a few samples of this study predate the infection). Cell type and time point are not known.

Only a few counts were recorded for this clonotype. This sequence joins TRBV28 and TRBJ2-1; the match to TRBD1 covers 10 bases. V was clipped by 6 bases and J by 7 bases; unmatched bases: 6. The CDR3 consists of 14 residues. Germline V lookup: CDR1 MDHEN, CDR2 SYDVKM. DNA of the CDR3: TGTGCCAGCAGGCTCCGGACAGGGGGGAATGAGCAGTTCTTC. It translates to CASRLRTGGNEQFF.

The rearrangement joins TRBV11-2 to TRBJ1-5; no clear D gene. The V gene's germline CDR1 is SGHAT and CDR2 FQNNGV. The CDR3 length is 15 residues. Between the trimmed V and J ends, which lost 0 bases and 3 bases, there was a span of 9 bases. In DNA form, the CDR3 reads TGTGCCAGCAGCTTAGACGCAGCCTTCAATCAGCCCCAGCATTTT. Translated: CASSLDAAFNQPQHF.

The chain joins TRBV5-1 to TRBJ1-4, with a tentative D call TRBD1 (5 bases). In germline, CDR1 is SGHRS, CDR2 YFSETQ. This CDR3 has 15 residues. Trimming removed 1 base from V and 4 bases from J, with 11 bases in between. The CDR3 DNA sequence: TGCGCCAGCAGCTTGCGTTGGGGGGGTAATGAAAAACTGTTTTTT. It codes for CASSLRWGGNEKLFF.

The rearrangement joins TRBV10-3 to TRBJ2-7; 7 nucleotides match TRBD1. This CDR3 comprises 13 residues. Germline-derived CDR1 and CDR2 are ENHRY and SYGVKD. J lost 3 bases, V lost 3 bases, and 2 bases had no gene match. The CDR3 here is CAISDSGGYEQYF. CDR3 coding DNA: TGTGCCATCAGTGACTCAGGGGGCTACGAGCAGTACTTC.

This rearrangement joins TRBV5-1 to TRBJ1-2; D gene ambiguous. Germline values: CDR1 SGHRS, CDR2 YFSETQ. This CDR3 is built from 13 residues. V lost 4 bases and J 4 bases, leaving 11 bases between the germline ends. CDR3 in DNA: TGCGCCAGCAGCCCATCGACAAGCTATGGCTACACCTTC. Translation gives CASSPSTSYGYTF.

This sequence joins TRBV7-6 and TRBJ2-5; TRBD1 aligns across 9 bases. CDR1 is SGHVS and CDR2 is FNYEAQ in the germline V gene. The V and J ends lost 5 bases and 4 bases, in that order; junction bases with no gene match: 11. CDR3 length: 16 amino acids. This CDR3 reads CASSLRQGGLGETQYF. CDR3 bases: TGTGCCAGCAGCCTACGACAGGGGGGGCTCGGAGAGACCCAGTACTTC.

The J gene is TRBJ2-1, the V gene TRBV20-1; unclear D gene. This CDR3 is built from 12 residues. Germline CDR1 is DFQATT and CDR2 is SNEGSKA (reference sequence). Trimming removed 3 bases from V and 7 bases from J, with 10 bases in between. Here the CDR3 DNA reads TGCAGTGCTAGGACCCCGTCGAATGAGCAGTTCTTC. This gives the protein CSARTPSNEQFF.

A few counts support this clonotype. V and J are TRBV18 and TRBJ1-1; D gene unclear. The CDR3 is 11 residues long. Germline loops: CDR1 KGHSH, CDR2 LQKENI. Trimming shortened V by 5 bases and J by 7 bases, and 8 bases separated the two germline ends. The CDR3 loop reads CASSERSEAFF. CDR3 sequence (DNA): TGTGCCAGCTCAGAACGGAGTGAAGCTTTCTTT.

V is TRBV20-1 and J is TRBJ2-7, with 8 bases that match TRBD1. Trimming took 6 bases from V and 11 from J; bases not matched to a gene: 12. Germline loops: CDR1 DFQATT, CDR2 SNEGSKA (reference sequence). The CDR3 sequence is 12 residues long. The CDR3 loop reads CSATHTGGRKYF. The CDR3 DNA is TGCAGTGCCACCCATACAGGGGGTAGGAAGTACTTC.

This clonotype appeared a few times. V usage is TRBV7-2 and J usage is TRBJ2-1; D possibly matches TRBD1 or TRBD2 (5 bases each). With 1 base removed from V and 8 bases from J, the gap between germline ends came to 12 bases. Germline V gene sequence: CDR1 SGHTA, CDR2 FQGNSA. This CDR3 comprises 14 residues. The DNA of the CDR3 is TGTGCCAGCAGCTTAGTTGGGGGTCCCGATGAGCAGTTCTTC. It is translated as CASSLVGGPDEQFF.

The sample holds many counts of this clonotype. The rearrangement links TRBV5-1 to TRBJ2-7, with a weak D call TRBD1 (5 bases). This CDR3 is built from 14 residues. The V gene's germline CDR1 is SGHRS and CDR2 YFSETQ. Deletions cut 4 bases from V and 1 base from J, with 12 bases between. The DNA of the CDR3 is TGCGCCAGCAGCCTCCGGGCAGGGTCCTACGAGCAGTACGTC. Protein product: CASSLRAGSYEQYV.

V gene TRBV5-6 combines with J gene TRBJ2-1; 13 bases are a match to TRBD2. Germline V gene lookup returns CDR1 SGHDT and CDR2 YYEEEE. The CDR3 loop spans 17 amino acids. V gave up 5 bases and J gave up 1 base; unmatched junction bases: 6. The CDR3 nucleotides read TGTGCCAGCAGAGAACTAGCGGGGGGGCAATCCTACAATGAGCAGTTCTTC. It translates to CASRELAGGQSYNEQFF.

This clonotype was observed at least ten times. The CDR3 DNA sequence: TGCGCCAGCAGCCAAGAGGGGAGGGGAAGCACAGATACGCAGTATTTT. This encodes CASSQEGRGSTDTQYF. This chain links TRBV4-3 with TRBJ2-3; TRBD2 aligns across 7 bases. The CDR3 sequence is 16 residues long. Trimming took 0 bases from V and 0 from J; bases not matched to a gene: 3. Germline V gene lookup returns CDR1 LGHNA and CDR2 YSLEER.

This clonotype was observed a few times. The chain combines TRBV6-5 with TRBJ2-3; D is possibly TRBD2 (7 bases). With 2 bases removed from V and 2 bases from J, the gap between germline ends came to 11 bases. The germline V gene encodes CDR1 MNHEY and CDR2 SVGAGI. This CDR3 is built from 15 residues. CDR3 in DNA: TGTGCCAGCAGTTACCGGGGGGCCTTCACAGATACGCAGTATTTT. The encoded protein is CASSYRGAFTDTQYF.

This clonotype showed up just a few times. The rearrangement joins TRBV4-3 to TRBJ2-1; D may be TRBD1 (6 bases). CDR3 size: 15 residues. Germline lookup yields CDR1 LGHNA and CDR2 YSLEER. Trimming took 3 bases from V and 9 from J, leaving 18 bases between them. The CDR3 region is CASSQVPGRRGEQFF. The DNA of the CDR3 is TGCGCCAGCAGCCAGGTGCCGGGCCGCAGGGGTGAGCAGTTCTTC.

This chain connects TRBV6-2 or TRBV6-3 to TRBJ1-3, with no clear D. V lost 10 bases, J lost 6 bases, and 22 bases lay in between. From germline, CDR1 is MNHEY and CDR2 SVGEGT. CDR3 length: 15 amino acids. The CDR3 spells CATELAAALENTIYF. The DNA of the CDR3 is TGTGCCACGGAACTTGCTGCAGCTCTGGAAAACACCATATATTTT.

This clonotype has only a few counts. In nucleotides, the CDR3 is TGTGCCACCCTGGCTAGCGGGGGGCCCCACTCCTACGAGCAGTACTTC. Protein product: CATLASGGPHSYEQYF. The chain is built from TRBV6-5 and TRBJ2-7, with TRBD2 identical over 11 bases. J was trimmed by 0 bases and V by 10 bases; bases with no gene match: 11. This CDR3 is built from 16 residues. CDR1 and CDR2 from the germline V gene are MNHEY and SVGAGI.

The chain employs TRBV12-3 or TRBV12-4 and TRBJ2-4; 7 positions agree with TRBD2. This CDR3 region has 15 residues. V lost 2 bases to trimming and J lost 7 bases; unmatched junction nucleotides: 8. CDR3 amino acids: CASSLRSLADNIQYF. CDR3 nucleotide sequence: TGTGCCAGCAGTTTAAGGTCCCTAGCGGATAACATTCAGTACTTC.

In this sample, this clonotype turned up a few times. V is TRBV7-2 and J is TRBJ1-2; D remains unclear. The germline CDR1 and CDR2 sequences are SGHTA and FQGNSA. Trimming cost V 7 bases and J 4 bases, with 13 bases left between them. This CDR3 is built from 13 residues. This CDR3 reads CASNSPQVYGYTF. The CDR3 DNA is TGTGCCAGCAACTCTCCTCAGGTCTATGGCTACACCTTC.

CDR3 sequence (DNA): TGTGCCAGTAGTTCGCCGTGGGGTCGGAGAATGAACACTGAAGCTTTCTTT. It encodes CASSSPWGRRMNTEAFF. The chain recombines TRBV19 with TRBJ1-1; the D is unclear. The CDR3 sequence is 17 residues long. CDR1 is LNHDA, CDR2 SQIVND, per germline (reference sequence). Trimming pared 5 bases from V and 0 bases from J, leaving 19 bases between.

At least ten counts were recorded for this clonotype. The CDR3 DNA sequence: TGTGCCAGCAGTTCCGGCGGGGCTGGGGCCAACGTCCTGACTTTC. This codes for CASSSGGAGANVLTF. The chain is built from TRBV6-2 or TRBV6-3 and TRBJ2-6, with D possibly being TRBD2 (6 bases). The CDR3 covers 15 residues. CDR1 MNHEY and CDR2 SVGEGT come from the germline V gene. V was pared by 4 bases and J by 2 bases, with 9 bases between.

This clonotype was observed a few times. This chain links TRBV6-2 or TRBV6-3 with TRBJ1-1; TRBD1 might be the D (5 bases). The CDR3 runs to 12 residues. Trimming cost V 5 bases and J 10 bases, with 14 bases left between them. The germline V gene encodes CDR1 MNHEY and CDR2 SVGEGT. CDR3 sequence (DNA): TGTGCCAGCAGTGATCAGGGCCGAGGAGCTTTCTTT. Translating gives CASSDQGRGAFF.

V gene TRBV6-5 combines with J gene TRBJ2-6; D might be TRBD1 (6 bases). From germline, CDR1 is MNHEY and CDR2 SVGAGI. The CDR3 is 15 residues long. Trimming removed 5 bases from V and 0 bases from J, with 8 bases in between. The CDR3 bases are TGTGCCAGCAGTCCAGGGGTCTCTGGGGCCAACGTCCTGACTTTC. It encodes CASSPGVSGANVLTF.

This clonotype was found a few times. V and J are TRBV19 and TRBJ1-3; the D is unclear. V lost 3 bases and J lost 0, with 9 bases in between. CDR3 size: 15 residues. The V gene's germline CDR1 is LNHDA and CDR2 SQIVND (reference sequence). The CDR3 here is CASSIVRVSGNTIYF. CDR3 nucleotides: TGTGCCAGTAGTATCGTGAGGGTCTCTGGAAACACCATATATTTT. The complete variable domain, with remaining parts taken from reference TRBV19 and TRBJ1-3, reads DGGITQSPKYLFRKEGQNVTLSCEQNLNHDAMYWYRQDPGQGLRLIYYSQIVNDFQKGDIAEGYSVSREKKESFPLTVTSAQKNPTAFYLCASSIVRVSGNTIYFGEGSWLTVV.

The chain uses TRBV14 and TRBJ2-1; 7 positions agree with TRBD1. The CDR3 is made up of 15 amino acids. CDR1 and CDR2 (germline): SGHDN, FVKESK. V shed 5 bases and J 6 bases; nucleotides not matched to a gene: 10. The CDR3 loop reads CASSSTRTGSNEQFF. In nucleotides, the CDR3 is TGTGCCAGCAGCTCCACGCGGACAGGATCCAATGAGCAGTTCTTC.

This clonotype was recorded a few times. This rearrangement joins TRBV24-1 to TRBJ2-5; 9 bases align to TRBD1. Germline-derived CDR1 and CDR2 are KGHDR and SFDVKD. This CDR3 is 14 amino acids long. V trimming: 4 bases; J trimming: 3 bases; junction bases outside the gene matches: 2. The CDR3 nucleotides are TGTGCCACCAGTGACACAGGGGGCGAAGAGACCCAGTACTTC. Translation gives CATSDTGGEETQYF.

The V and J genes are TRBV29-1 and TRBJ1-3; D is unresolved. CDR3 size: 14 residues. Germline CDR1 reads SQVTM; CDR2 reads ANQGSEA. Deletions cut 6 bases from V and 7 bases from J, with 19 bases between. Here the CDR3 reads CSVEIWSRPNTIYF. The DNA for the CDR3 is TGCAGCGTCGAAATATGGTCCAGGCCCAACACCATATATTTT.

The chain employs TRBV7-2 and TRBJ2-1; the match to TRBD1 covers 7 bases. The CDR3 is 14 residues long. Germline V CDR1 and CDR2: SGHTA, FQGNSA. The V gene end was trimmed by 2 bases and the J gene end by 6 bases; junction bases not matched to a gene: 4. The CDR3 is CASSLRYRGNEQFF. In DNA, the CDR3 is TGTGCCAGCAGCTTACGGTACAGGGGCAATGAGCAGTTCTTC.

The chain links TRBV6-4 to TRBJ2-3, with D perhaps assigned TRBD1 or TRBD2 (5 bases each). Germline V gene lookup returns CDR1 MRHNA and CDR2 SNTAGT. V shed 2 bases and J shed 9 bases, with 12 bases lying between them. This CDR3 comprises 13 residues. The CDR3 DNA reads TGTGCCAGCAGTGACCGGGACCCCGGGACGCAGTATTTT. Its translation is CASSDRDPGTQYF.

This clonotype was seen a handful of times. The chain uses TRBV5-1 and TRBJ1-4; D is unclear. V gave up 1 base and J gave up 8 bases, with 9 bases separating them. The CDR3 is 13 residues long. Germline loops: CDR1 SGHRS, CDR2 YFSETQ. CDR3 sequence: CASSLPTGEKLFF. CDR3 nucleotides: TGCGCCAGCAGCTTGCCTACGGGGGAAAAACTGTTTTTT.

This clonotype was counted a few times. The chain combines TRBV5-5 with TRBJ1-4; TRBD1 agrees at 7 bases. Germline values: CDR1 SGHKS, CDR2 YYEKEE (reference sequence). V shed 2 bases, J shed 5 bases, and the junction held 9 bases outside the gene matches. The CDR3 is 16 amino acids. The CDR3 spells CASSFGPGQPNEKLFF. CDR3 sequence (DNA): TGTGCCAGCAGCTTCGGTCCGGGACAGCCCAATGAAAAACTGTTTTTT.